A single sample is the source of the 18 T cell receptor beta chains below, sequenced in a study of T cell repertoires in cytomegalovirus infection. TCRdb recomputed calls from the reads with MiXCR, one row per CDR3 protein. The sample yields approximately 730,000 distinct CDR3 sequences, 33% seen once. Their recognized antigens are unknown. The starting material was cultured PBMCs, obtained from culture after CMV antigen stimulation. Receptors were obtained from a human donor in good health (CMV status not recorded). Some clones in this sample may be carry-over from other donors' samples.

The chain combines TRBV19 with TRBJ2-1; a weak D match, TRBD2 (6 bases). V shed 6 bases and J shed 10 bases, with 16 bases lying between them. Germline V lookup: CDR1 LNHDA, CDR2 SQIVND (reference sequence). The CDR3 extends over 13 amino acids. CDR3 protein: CASSHGDGREQFF. The CDR3 DNA is TGTGCCAGTAGCCATGGGGACGGGAGAGAGCAGTTCTTC.

In this sample, this clonotype turned up a few times. The chain uses TRBV7-2 and TRBJ2-7; D might be TRBD2 (6 bases). The ends were cut back, 5 bases at V and 0 bases at J, with 17 bases in the middle. There are 16 residues in the CDR3. CDR1 and CDR2 (germline): SGHTA, FQGNSA. CDR3 residues: CASSPPWDGSSYEQYF. The CDR3 DNA follows: TGTGCCAGCAGCCCCCCGTGGGACGGGAGCTCCTACGAGCAGTACTTC.

This clonotype was seen more than once but under ten times. This chain links TRBV6-2 or TRBV6-3 with TRBJ2-7; 11 bases match TRBD2. The germline V gene encodes CDR1 MNHEY and CDR2 SVGEGT. Losses at the gene ends were 2 bases for V and 1 base for J; bases not matched to a gene: 10. The CDR3 has 18 residues. The CDR3 nucleotides read TGTGCCAGCAGTTACGACCCCCGGCTAGCGGGAGGATCCTACGAGCAGTACTTC. It is translated as CASSYDPRLAGGSYEQYF.

The rearrangement links TRBV6-5 to TRBJ2-7; 7 bases align to TRBD1. This CDR3 contains 13 residues. V shed 7 bases and J 2 bases; nucleotides not matched to a gene: 5. In germline, CDR1 is MNHEY, CDR2 SVGAGI. CDR3 protein: CASTDRNTYEQYF. The CDR3, as DNA: TGTGCCAGCACGGACAGGAACACCTACGAGCAGTACTTC.

The chain joins TRBV2 to TRBJ1-1; no clear D gene. Trimming left V 2 bases short and J 6 bases short, with 13 bases between. CDR3 length equals 14 residues. Per the germline V gene, CDR1 is SNHLY and CDR2 is FYNNEI. The CDR3: CASSERAGRPEAFF. The CDR3 nucleotides are TGTGCCAGCAGTGAAAGGGCAGGACGGCCTGAAGCTTTCTTT.

V gene TRBV7-2 combines with J gene TRBJ1-1; D remains unclear. The germline CDR1 and CDR2 sequences are SGHTA and FQGNSA. The CDR3 runs 14 residues. V lost 0 bases to trimming and J lost 2 bases, with 7 bases between them. As DNA, the CDR3 is TGTGCCAGCAGCTTAGCCTGGGGAAACACTGAAGCTTTCTTT. It encodes CASSLAWGNTEAFF.

The CDR3 coding sequence is TGTGCCAGCAGTTTACTCGCCGCCGACAGGGAGGCTTTCTTT. This translates into CASSLLAADREAFF. The V gene is TRBV12-3 or TRBV12-4, the J gene TRBJ1-1; TRBD1 matches 7 bases. The CDR3 length is 14 residues. Trimming took 2 bases from V and 11 from J; bases not matched to a gene: 11.

The J gene is TRBJ2-5, the V gene TRBV12-3 or TRBV12-4; D is unresolved. The CDR3 sequence is 13 residues long. The V end was cut by 3 bases, the J end by 5 bases, with 10 bases between. CDR3 DNA sequence: TGTGCCAGCAGTTTCGGGCAGTGGGAGACCCAGTACTTC. This gives the protein CASSFGQWETQYF.

V and J are TRBV29-1 and TRBJ2-1; 16 bases are shared with TRBD2. With 7 bases clipped from V and 4 bases from J, the junction kept 10 bases outside the gene matches. Germline V gene lookup returns CDR1 SQVTM and CDR2 ANQGSEA. The CDR3 has 17 residues. The chain's CDR3 is CSGKGLAGGDRYNEQFF. DNA for the CDR3: TGCAGCGGGAAGGGACTAGCGGGGGGGGACCGGTACAATGAGCAGTTCTTC.

The chain recombines TRBV30 with TRBJ2-7; D call uncertain. Trimming took 0 bases from V and 4 from J, leaving 7 bases between them. Germline V gene data show CDR1 as GTSNPN and CDR2 as SVGIG (reference sequence). The CDR3 spans 12 residues. Here the CDR3 DNA reads TGTGCCTGGAGTGTGGGCAGTTACGAGCAGTACTTC. Its translation: CAWSVGSYEQYF.

The J gene is TRBJ1-6, the V gene TRBV5-6, with D possibly being TRBD1 (5 bases). Trimming cost V 2 bases and J 8 bases, with 11 bases left between them. This CDR3 is built from 14 residues. Germline CDR1 is SGHDT and CDR2 is YYEEEE. The CDR3 nucleotides are TGTGCCAGCAGCTTTCGGGACGGAGATTCACCCCTCCACTTT. Protein: CASSFRDGDSPLHF.

V and J are TRBV5-1 and TRBJ2-3, with D tentatively TRBD2 (6 bases). The V and J ends lost 3 bases and 4 bases respectively, with 12 bases between them. CDR3 size: 14 residues. Germline CDR1 is SGHRS and CDR2 is YFSETQ. The CDR3 is CASSWRGLSDTQYF. In DNA, the CDR3 is TGCGCCAGCAGCTGGCGGGGATTGTCAGATACGCAGTATTTT.

The gene calls are TRBV6-5 and TRBJ1-1; D might be TRBD1 (6 bases). This CDR3 is 15 amino acids long. Trimming stripped 2 bases from V and 0 bases from J, with 10 bases between. Germline CDR1 reads MNHEY; CDR2 reads SVGAGI. The CDR3 here is CASSYPGQMNTEAFF. As DNA, the CDR3 is TGTGCCAGCAGTTACCCCGGACAGATGAACACTGAAGCTTTCTTT.

This clonotype has a count of ten or more. The V gene is TRBV7-2, the J gene TRBJ2-3, with D possibly matching TRBD2 (6 bases). Germline V CDR1 and CDR2: SGHTA, FQGNSA. The germline V and J ends were trimmed by 6 bases and 2 bases, with 12 bases remaining between them. The CDR3 runs to 14 residues. This CDR3 reads CASRPGLITDTQYF. The CDR3 nucleotides read TGTGCCAGCAGACCGGGACTTATCACAGATACGCAGTATTTT.

The chain uses TRBV19 and TRBJ1-1; 8 bases match TRBD1. Germline V gives CDR1 LNHDA, CDR2 SQIVND (reference sequence). This CDR3 spans 14 amino acids. The V segment lost 3 bases and the J segment 6 bases; nucleotides outside the gene matches: 6. The CDR3 protein is CASSIGRGLSEAFF. CDR3 sequence (DNA): TGTGCCAGTAGTATTGGCAGGGGGCTCTCTGAAGCTTTCTTT.

Ten or more counts support this clonotype. The rearrangement links TRBV7-9 to TRBJ2-5; D unresolved. V gave up 3 bases and J gave up 3 bases, with 5 bases separating them. The CDR3 runs 12 residues. The V gene's germline CDR1 is SEHNR and CDR2 FQNEAQ (reference sequence). The CDR3 loop reads CASSLGEETQYF. CDR3 DNA sequence: TGTGCCAGCAGCTTGGGCGAAGAGACCCAGTACTTC. The complete variable domain, with remaining parts taken from reference TRBV7-9 and TRBJ2-5, reads DTGVSQNPRHKITKRGQNVTFRCDPISEHNRLYWYRQTLGQGPEFLTYFQNEAQLEKSRLLSDRFSAERPKGSFSTLEIQRTEQGDSAMYLCASSLGEETQYFGPGTRLLVL.

The sample holds a few counts of this clonotype. The chain uses TRBV10-3 and TRBJ1-1, with no clear D. This CDR3 has 13 amino acids. Trimming shortened V by 5 bases and J by 5 bases, and 12 bases separated the two germline ends. The V gene's germline CDR1 is ENHRY and CDR2 SYGVKD. DNA of the CDR3: TGTGCCATCAGTAGGACTGTCGGGACTGAAGCTTTCTTT. Translated: CAISRTVGTEAFF.

This chain uses TRBV15 with TRBJ1-2; 8 bases match TRBD1. Germline CDR1 LNHNV, CDR2 YYDKDF (reference sequence). CDR3 size: 14 residues. V shed 0 bases, J shed 8 bases, and the junction held 5 bases outside the gene matches. The CDR3 reads CATSRDRTGQGYTF. The CDR3 bases are TGTGCCACCAGCAGAGATAGGACAGGGCAAGGCTACACCTTC.